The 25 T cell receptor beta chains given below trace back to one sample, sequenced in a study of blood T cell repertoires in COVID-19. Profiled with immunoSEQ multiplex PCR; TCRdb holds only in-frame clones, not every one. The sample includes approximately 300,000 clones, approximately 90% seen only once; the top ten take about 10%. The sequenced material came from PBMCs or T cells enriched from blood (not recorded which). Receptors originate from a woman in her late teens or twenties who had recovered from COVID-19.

The CDR3 coding sequence is TGTGCCAGCAGCCAAGTGGGCCTAGCCTTCAATGAGCAGTTCTTC. Its protein product is CASSQVGLAFNEQFF. This chain uses TRBV3-1 (or the pseudogene TRBV3-2) with TRBJ2-1; TRBD2 is a possible D gene (5 bases). The CDR3 is 15 residues long. Germline V CDR1 and CDR2: LGHDT, YNNKEL (reference sequence). V was cut by 1 base and J by 6 bases, with 13 bases left in between.

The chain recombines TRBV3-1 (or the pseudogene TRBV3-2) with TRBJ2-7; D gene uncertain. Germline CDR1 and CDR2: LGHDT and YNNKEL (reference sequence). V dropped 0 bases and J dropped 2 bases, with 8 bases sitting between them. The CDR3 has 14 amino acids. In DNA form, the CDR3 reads TGTGCCAGCAGCCAAGAGAGACTTCCCTACGAGCAGTACTTC. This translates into CASSQERLPYEQYF.

CDR3 protein: CASSAYQAQPQHF. CDR3 nucleotide sequence: TGTGCCAGCAGTGCCTATCAAGCTCAGCCCCAGCATTTT. This chain joins TRBV27 and TRBJ1-5, with unresolved D. V lost 5 bases to trimming and J lost 6 bases, with 11 bases between them. Germline-derived CDR1 and CDR2 are MNHEY and SMNVEV (reference sequence). The CDR3 sequence is 13 residues long.

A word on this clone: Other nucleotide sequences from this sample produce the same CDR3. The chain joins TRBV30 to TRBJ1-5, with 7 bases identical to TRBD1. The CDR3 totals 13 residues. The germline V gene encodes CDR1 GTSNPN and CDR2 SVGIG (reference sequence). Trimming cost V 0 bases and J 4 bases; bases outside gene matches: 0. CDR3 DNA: TGTGCCTGGAGTGTCAGGGGGAATCAGCCCCAGCATTTT. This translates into CAWSVRGNQPQHF.

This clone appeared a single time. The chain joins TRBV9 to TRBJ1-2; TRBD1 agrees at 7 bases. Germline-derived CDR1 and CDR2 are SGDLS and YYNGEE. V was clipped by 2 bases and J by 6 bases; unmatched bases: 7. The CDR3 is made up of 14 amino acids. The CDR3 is CASSVGQLKDGYTF. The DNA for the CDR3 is TGTGCCAGCAGCGTGGGACAGTTGAAGGATGGCTACACCTTC.

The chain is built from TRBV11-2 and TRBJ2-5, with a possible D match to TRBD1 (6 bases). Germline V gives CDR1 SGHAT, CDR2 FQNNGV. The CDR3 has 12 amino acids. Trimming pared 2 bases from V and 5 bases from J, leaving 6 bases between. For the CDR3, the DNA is TGTGCCAGCAGCTTAAGGGGGGAGACCCAGTACTTC. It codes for CASSLRGETQYF.

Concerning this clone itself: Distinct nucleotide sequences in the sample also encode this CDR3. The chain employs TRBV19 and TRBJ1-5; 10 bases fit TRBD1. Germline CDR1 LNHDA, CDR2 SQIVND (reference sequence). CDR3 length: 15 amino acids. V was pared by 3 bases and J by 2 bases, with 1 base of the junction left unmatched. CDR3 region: CASSIGQGGNQPQHF. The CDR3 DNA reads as TGTGCCAGTAGTATCGGACAGGGGGGCAATCAGCCCCAGCATTTT.

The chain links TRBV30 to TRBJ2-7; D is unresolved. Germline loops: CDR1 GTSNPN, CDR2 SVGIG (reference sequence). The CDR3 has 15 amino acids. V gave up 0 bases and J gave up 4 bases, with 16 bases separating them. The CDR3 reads CAWSVINTNPYEQYF. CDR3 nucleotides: TGTGCCTGGAGTGTGATAAATACTAACCCTTACGAGCAGTACTTC.

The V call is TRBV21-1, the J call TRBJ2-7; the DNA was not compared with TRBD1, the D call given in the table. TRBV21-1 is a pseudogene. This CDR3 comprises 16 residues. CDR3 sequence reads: CASSKKTRDREHEQYF. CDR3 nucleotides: TGTGCCAGCAGCAAAAAAACCCGGGACAGGGAACACGAGCAGTACTTC.

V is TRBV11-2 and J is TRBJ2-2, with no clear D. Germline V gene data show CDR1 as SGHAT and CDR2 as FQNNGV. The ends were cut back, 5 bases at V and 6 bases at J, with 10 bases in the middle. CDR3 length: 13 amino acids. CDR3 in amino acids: CASSRSGPGELFF. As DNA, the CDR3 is TGTGCCAGCAGCCGTTCAGGCCCCGGGGAGCTGTTTTTT. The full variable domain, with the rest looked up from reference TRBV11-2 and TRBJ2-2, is EAGVAQSPRYKIIEKRQSVAFWCNPISGHATLYWYQQILGQGPKLLIQFQNNGVVDDSQLPKDRFSAERLKGVDSTLKIQPAKLEDSAVYLCASSRSGPGELFFGEGSRLTVL.

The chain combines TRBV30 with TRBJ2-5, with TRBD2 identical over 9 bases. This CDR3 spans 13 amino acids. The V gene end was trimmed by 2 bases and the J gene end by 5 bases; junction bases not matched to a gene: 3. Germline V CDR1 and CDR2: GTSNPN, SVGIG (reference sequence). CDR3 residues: CAWSPAGGETQYF. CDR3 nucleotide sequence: TGTGCCTGGAGTCCAGCGGGGGGTGAGACCCAGTACTTC.

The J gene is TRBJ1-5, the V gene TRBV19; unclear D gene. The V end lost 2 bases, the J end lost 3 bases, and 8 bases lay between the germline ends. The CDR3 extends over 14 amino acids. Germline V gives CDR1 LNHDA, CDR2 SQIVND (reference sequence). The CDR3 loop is CASSISRFNQPQHF. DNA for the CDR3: TGTGCCAGTAGTATATCGAGGTTCAATCAGCCCCAGCATTTT.

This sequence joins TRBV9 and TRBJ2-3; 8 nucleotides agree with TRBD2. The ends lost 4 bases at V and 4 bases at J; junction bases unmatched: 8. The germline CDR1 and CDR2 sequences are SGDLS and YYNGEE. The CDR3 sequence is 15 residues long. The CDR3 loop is CASSTRAGGADTQYF. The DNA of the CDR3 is TGTGCCAGCAGCACGCGCGCGGGAGGCGCAGATACGCAGTATTTT.

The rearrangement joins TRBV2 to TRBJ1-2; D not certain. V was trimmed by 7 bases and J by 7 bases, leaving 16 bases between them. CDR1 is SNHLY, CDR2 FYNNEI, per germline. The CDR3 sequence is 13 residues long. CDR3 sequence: CASKDELGGGYTF. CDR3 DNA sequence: TGTGCCAGCAAGGACGAACTCGGAGGTGGCTACACCTTC.

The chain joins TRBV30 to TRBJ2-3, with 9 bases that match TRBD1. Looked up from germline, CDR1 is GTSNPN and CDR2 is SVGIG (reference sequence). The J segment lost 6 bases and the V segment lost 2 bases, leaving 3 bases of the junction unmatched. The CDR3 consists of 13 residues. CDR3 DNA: TGTGCCTGGAGTCACAGGGGGCCCGATACGCAGTATTTT. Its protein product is CAWSHRGPDTQYF.

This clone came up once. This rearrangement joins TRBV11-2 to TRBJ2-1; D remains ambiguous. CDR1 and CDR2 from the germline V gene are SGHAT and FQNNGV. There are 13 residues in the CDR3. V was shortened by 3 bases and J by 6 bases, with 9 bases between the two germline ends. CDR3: CASSFRVSNEQFF. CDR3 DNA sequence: TGTGCCAGCAGCTTCCGGGTCAGCAATGAGCAGTTCTTC.

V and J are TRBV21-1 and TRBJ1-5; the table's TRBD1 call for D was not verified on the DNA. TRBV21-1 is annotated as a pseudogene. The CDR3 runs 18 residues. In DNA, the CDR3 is TGTGCCAGCAGCAAGTCTCCGGGACAGGGATATAGCAATCAGCCCCAGCATTTT. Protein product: CASSKSPGQGYSNQPQHF.

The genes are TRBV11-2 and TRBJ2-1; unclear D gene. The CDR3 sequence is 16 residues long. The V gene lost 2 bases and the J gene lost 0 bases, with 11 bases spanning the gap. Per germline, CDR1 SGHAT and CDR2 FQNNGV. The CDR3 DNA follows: TGTGCCAGCAGCTTATGGCACAGCAGCTCCTACAATGAGCAGTTCTTC. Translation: CASSLWHSSSYNEQFF.

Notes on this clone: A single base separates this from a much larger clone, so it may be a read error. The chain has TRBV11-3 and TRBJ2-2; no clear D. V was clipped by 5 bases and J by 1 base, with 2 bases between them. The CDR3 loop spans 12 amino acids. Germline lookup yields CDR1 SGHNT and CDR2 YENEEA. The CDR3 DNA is TGTGCCAGCAGCCAGAACACCGGGGAGCTGTTTTTT. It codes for CASSQNTGELFF.

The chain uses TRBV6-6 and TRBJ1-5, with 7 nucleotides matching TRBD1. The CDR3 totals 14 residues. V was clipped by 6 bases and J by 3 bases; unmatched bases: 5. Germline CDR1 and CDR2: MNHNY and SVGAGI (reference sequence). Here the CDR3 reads CASSRDSYNQPQHF. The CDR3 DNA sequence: TGTGCCAGCAGCCGGGACAGCTACAATCAGCCCCAGCATTTT.

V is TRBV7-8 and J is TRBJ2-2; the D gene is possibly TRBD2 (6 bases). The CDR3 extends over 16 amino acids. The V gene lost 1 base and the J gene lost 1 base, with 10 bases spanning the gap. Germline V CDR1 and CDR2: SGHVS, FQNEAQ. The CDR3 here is CASSLGSRGNTGELFF. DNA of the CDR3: TGTGCCAGCAGCTTAGGCTCGCGGGGGAACACCGGGGAGCTGTTTTTT. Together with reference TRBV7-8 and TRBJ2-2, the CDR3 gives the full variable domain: GAGVSQSPRYKVAKRGQDVALRCDPISGHVSLFWYQQALGQGPEFLTYFQNEAQLDKSGLPSDRFFAERPEGSVSTLKIQRTQQEDSAVYLCASSLGSRGNTGELFFGEGSRLTVL.

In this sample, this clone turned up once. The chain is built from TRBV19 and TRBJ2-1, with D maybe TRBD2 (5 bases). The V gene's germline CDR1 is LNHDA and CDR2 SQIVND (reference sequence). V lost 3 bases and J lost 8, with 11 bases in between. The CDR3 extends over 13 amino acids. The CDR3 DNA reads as TGTGCCAGTAGTATTCAGCGGAAATATGAGCAGTTCTTC. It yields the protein CASSIQRKYEQFF.

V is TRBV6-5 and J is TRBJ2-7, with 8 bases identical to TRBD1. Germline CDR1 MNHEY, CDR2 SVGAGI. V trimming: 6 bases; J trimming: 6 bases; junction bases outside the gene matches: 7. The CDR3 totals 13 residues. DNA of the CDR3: TGTGCCAGCAGAAAGGACAGGGCCGCCGAGCAGTACTTC. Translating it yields CASRKDRAAEQYF.

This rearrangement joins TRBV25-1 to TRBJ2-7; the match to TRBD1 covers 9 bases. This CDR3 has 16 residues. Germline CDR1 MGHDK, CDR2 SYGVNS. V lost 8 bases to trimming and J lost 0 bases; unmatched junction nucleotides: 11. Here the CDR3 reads CASSPSRGQGSYEQYF. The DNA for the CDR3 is TGTGCCAGCTCCCCTTCGCGGGGACAGGGCTCCTACGAGCAGTACTTC.

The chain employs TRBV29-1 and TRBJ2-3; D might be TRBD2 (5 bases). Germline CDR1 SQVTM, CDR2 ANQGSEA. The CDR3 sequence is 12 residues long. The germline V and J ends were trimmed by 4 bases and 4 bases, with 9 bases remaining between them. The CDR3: CSVGGSPDTQYF. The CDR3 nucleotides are TGCAGCGTTGGCGGGTCCCCAGATACGCAGTATTTT.